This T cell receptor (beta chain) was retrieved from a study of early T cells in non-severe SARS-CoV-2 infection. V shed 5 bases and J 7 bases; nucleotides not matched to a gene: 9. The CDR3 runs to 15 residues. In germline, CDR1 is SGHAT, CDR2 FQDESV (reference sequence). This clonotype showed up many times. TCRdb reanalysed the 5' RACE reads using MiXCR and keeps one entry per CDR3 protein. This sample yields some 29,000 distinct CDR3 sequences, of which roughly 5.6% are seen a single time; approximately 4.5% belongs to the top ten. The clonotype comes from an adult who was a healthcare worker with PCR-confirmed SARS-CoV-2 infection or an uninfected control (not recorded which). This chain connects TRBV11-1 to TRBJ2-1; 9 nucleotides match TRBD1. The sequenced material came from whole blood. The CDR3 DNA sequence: TGTGCCAGCAGCCCACCCGGGACAGGGTGGAATGAGCAGTTCTTC. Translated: CASSPPGTGWNEQFF.